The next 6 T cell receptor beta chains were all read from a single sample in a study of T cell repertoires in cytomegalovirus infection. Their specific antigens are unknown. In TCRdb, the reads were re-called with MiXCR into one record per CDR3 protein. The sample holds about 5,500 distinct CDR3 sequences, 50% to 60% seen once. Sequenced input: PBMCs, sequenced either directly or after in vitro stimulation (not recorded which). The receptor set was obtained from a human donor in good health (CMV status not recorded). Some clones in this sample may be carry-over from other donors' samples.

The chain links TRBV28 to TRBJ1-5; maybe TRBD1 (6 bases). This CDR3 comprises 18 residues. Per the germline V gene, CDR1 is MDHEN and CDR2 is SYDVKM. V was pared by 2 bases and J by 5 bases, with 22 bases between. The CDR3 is CASSLSVGAWARYQPQHF. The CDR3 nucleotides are TGTGCCAGCAGTTTAAGCGTGGGGGCCTGGGCCCGTTATCAGCCCCAGCATTTT.

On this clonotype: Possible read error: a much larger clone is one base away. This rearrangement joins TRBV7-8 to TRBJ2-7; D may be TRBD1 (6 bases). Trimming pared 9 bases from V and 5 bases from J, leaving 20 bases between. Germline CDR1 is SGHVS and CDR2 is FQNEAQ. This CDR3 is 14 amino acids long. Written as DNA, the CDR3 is TGTGCCAGAAGATGGGACACCCCTTTCGACGAGCAGTACTTC. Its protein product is CARRWDTPFDEQYF.

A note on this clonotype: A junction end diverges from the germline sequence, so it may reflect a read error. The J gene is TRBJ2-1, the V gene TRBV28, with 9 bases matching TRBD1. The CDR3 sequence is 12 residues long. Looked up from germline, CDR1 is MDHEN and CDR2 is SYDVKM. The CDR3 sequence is CASSFGTGLQFF. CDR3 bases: TGTGCAAGCAGTTTCGGGACAGGGCTTCAGTTCTTC.

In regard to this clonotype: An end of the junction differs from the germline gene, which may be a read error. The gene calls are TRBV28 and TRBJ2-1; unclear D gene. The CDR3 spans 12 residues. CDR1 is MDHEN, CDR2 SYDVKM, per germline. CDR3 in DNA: TGTGACAGCAGTTTTTACCGAGCTGAGCATTTCTTC. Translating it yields CDSSFYRAEHFF.

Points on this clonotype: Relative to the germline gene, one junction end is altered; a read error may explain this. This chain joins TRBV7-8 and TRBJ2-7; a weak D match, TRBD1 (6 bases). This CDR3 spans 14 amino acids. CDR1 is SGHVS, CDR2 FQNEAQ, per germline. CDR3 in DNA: TGTGCCAGCAGCGGGGACACCCCTTGCTACGTGCAGTACTTC. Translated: CASSGDTPCYVQYF.

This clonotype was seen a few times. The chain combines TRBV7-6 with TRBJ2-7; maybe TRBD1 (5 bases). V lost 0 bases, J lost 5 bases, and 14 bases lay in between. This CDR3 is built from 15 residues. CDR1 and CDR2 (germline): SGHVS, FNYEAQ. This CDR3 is CASSLADTPGDEQYF. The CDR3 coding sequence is TGTGCCAGCAGCTTAGCGGACACCCCTGGCGACGAGCAGTACTTC.